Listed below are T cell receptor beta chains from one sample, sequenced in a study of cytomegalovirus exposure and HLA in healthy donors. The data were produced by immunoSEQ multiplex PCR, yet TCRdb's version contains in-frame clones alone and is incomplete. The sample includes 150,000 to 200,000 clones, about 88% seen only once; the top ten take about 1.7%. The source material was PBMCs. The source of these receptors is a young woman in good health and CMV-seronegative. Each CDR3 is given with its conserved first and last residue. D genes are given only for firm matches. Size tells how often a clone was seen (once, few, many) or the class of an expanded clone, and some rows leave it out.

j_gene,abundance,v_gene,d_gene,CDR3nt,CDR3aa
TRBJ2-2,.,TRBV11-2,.,TGTGCCAGCAGCTTAGCGGCCAGGGAATGGCTGTTTTTT,CASSLAAREWLFF
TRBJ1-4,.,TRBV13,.,TGTGCCAGCAGCTTAGCCCTTAATGAAAAACTGTTTTTT,CASSLALNEKLFF
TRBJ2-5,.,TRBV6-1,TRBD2,TGTGCCAGCAGTGCAGGGAGGGAGCAGTACTTC,CASSAGREQYF
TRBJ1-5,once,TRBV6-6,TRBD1,TGTGCCAGCAGCAAGGGGGCAGTCCAGCCCCAGCATTTT,CASSKGAVQPQHF
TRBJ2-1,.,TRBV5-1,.,TGCGCCAGCAGCTTACAGGGAGGGGCTGAGCAGTTCTTC,CASSLQGGAEQFF
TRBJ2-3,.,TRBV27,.,TGTGCCAGCCCCCCCAGGGATACGCAGTATTTT,CASPPRDTQYF
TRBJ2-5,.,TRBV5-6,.,TGTGCCAGCAGCCCCCGTGGAGGAGAGACCCAGTACTTC,CASSPRGGETQYF
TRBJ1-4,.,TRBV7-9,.,TGTGCCAGCAGCTCAAACGGGGTTGCAACTAATGAAAAACTGTTTTTT,CASSSNGVATNEKLFF
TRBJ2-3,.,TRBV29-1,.,TGCAGCGTTGACTTTACAGATACGCAGTATTTT,CSVDFTDTQYF
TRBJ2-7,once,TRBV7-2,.,TGTGCCAGCAGCTTAGGAACAGGGCCCTACGAGCAGTACTTC,CASSLGTGPYEQYF
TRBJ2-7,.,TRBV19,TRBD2,TGTGCCAGTATGGCAGCGGGACCCTCCTACGAGCAGTACTTC,CASMAAGPSYEQYF
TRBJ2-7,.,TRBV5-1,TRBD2,TGCGCCAGCAGCCGGGAGGGGACAAACTACGAGCAGTACTTC,CASSREGTNYEQYF
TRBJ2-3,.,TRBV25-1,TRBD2,TGTGCCAGCAGTGAATTCGGCGGGGGGCTCTCAGATACGCAGTATTTT,CASSEFGGGLSDTQYF
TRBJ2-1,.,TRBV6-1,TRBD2,TGTGCCAGCAGTGAGCGGGGGAGCTCCTACAATGAGCAGTTCTTC,CASSERGSSYNEQFF
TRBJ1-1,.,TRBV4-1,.,TGCGCCAGCAGCCAGGGCCTTCGAATGAACACTGAAGCTTTCTTT,CASSQGLRMNTEAFF
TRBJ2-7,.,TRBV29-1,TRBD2,TGCAGCGTCAGCGGGGCTGATTACGAGCAGTACTTC,CSVSGADYEQYF
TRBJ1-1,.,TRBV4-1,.,TGCGCCAGCAGCCATATCGACACTCCGGACACTGAAGCTTTCTTT,CASSHIDTPDTEAFF
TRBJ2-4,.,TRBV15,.,TGTGCCACCAGCAGAGATCGAGGACTAGCCAAAAACATTCAGTACTTC,CATSRDRGLAKNIQYF
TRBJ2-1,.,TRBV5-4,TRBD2,TGTGCCAGCAGCCTCGGGGGGGTATCATGGGGCAATGAGCAGTTCTTC,CASSLGGVSWGNEQFF
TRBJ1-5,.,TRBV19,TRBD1,TGTGCCAGTAGTTTTACAGGGGGCGGTCAGCCCCAGCATTTT,CASSFTGGGQPQHF
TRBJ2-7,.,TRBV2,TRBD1,TGTGCCAGCGGCCTCCGGGACAGCCCCTACGAGCAGTACTTC,CASGLRDSPYEQYF
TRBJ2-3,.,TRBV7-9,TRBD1,TGTGCCAGCAGCTTGGGGACAGGGTTTCCCCCCACAGATACGCAGTATTTT,CASSLGTGFPPTDTQYF
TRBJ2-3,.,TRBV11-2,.,TGTGCCAGCAGCTTAACAGGCCCAGATACGCAGTATTTT,CASSLTGPDTQYF
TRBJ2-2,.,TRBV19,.,TGTGCCAGTAGTATAGCAGGGTCCGGGGAGCTGTTTTTT,CASSIAGSGELFF
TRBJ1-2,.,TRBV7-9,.,TGTGCCAGCAGCTTAGAGGGGGTGGGCTATGGCTACACCTTC,CASSLEGVGYGYTF
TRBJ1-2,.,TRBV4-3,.,TGCGCCAGCAGCCAAGATACAGCGGGGTTTAATGGCTACACCTTC,CASSQDTAGFNGYTF
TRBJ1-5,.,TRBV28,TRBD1,TGTGCCAGCAGAGCCCGACCGGGACAGGGGCAATTAATCAATCAGCCCCAGCATTTT,CASRARPGQGQLINQPQHF
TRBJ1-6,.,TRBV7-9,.,TGTGCCAGCAAGCTCGGGGATTCACCCCTCCACTTT,CASKLGDSPLHF
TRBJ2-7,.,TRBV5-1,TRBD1,TGCGCCAGCAGCTTGGTACAGGGGCCCCTCGGTTACGAGCAGTACTTC,CASSLVQGPLGYEQYF
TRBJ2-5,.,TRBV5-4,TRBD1,TGTGCCAGCAGCTCCACCAGGGGGCATCGGGCGGAGACCCAGTACTTC,CASSSTRGHRAETQYF